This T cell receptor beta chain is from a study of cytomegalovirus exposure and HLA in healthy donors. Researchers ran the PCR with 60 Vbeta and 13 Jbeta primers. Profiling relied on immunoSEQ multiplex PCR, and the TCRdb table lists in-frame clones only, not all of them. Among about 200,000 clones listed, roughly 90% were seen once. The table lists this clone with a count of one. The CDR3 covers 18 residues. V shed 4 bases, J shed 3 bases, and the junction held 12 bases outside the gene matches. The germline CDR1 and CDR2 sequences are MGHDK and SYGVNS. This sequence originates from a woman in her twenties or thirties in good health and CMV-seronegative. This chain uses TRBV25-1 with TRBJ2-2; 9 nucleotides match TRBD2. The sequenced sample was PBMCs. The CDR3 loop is CASSGAWVAGDYTGELFF. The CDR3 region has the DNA TGTGCCAGCAGTGGAGCTTGGGTAGCGGGGGACTACACCGGGGAGCTGTTTTTT.